The T cell receptor (beta chain) under discussion was sequenced for a study of siplizumab effects on memory and regulatory T cells. Germline V gene lookup returns CDR1 LNHNV and CDR2 YYDKDF (reference sequence). The V end lost 0 bases, the J end lost 7 bases, and 9 bases lay between the germline ends. The CDR3 has 13 amino acids. Generated by immunoSEQ multiplex PCR, the TCRdb table keeps only in-frame clones and is missing some. The sample includes 95,000 to 100,000 clones, nearly 95% seen only once; the top ten take approximately 12%. The chain links TRBV15 to TRBJ1-1; the D is unclear. The source is a human donor in good health. The sample was non-Treg CD4+ T cells sorted from blood. CDR3 in amino acids: CATSRESGSEAFF. As DNA, the CDR3 is TGTGCCACCAGCAGAGAGTCGGGTAGTGAAGCTTTCTTT.